A selection of T cell receptor beta chains follows, all from one sample in a study of cytomegalovirus exposure and HLA in healthy donors. Assay: immunoSEQ multiplex PCR; the TCRdb copy retains only in-frame clones and omits some. In the table there are fewer than 300,000 clones, around nine tenths of which are singletons. Sequencing was done on a sample of PBMCs. Receptors were obtained from a young woman in good health and CMV-seronegative. Each CDR3 is given with its conserved first and last residue.

V gene: TRBV28
J gene: TRBJ2-7
CDR3 protein: CASSLTAPYEQYF

V gene: TRBV7-3
J gene: TRBJ1-1
CDR3 protein: CASSRAGDTEAFF

V gene: TRBV11-2
J gene: TRBJ2-6
CDR3 protein: CASSLVRGRAGANVLTF

V gene: TRBV12-5
J gene: TRBJ1-5
CDR3 protein: CASGQGAPYQPQHF

V gene: TRBV11-2
J gene: TRBJ1-3
CDR3 protein: CASSSRTGFAGNTIYF

V gene: TRBV6-5
J gene: TRBJ2-2
CDR3 protein: CASRATGELFF

V gene: TRBV7-2
J gene: TRBJ2-7
CDR3 protein: CASSLTGTSYEQYF

V gene: TRBV30
J gene: TRBJ1-6
CDR3 protein: CAWIKTPGRALHF

V gene: TRBV28
J gene: TRBJ2-7
CDR3 protein: CASSKPGLFYEQYF

V gene: TRBV4-1
J gene: TRBJ2-6
CDR3 protein: CASSQEGSSGANVLTF

V gene: TRBV6-5
J gene: TRBJ1-1
CDR3 protein: CASSPGNRREAFF

V gene: TRBV27
J gene: TRBJ2-3
CDR3 protein: CASRPRAGGADTQYF

V gene: TRBV19
J gene: TRBJ1-1
CDR3 protein: CASSRRLPDTEAFF

V gene: TRBV27
J gene: TRBJ1-2
CDR3 protein: CASSLSTGAVRGYTF

V gene: TRBV29-1
J gene: TRBJ1-4
CDR3 protein: CSALDRGNEKLFF

V gene: TRBV27
J gene: TRBJ2-5
CDR3 protein: CASSLKAGGETQYF

V gene: TRBV9
J gene: TRBJ2-1
CDR3 protein: CASSQGGGRALSQDEQFF

V gene: TRBV7-8
J gene: TRBJ2-1
CDR3 protein: CASSRQTLWMNEQFF

V gene: TRBV14
J gene: TRBJ2-2
CDR3 protein: CASSLQGAEGTGELFF

V gene: TRBV28
J gene: TRBJ2-2
CDR3 protein: CASRPPGHLTSTGELFF

V gene: TRBV6-4
J gene: TRBJ2-1
CDR3 protein: CASSKNTGTGSNNEQFF

V gene: TRBV19
J gene: TRBJ1-5
CDR3 protein: CASSIGRDQPQHF

V gene: TRBV12-5
J gene: TRBJ2-1
CDR3 protein: CAQSERVDYNEQFF

V gene: TRBV15
J gene: TRBJ1-2
CDR3 protein: CATSRDHELGQLANYGYTF

V gene: TRBV9
J gene: TRBJ2-1
CDR3 protein: CASNQDSRDEQFF

V gene: TRBV6-1
J gene: TRBJ2-7
CDR3 protein: CASSDSGTYEQYF

V gene: TRBV5-4
J gene: TRBJ1-1
CDR3 protein: CASSFGGGWEAFF

V gene: TRBV4-1
J gene: TRBJ2-2
CDR3 protein: CASSSHPTSGSGGELFF

V gene: TRBV28
J gene: TRBJ2-1
CDR3 protein: CASRLTSGRYNEQFF

V gene: TRBV19
J gene: TRBJ2-7
CDR3 protein: CASSTRALPYEQYF

V gene: TRBV19
J gene: TRBJ1-5
CDR3 protein: CASEDRTNNQPQHF

V gene: TRBV29-1
J gene: TRBJ2-1
CDR3 protein: CSVRRDSNEQFF

V gene: TRBV27
J gene: TRBJ2-7
CDR3 protein: CASSPQPGLAVYEQYF

V gene: TRBV29-1
J gene: TRBJ2-3
CDR3 protein: CSVKPRLADTQYF

V gene: TRBV5-6
J gene: TRBJ1-2
CDR3 protein: CASSSVGTDGYTF

V gene: TRBV27
J gene: TRBJ2-1
CDR3 protein: CASSLHKNTGTAPGEQFF

V gene: TRBV5-4
J gene: TRBJ2-2
CDR3 protein: CASSGLAGGSTGELFF

V gene: TRBV9
J gene: TRBJ2-1
CDR3 protein: CASSVSAGSYNEQFF

V gene: TRBV5-4
J gene: TRBJ1-3
CDR3 protein: CASSLTSGSGNTIYF

V gene: TRBV6-6
J gene: TRBJ2-7
CDR3 protein: CASSQTGYEQYF

V gene: TRBV28
J gene: TRBJ1-2
CDR3 protein: CASRQGNREGYTF

V gene: TRBV28
J gene: TRBJ2-7
CDR3 protein: CASSFGTGLSEQYF

V gene: TRBV4-1
J gene: TRBJ1-5
CDR3 protein: CASSPQGWGQNNQPQHF

V gene: TRBV7-8
J gene: TRBJ2-7
CDR3 protein: CASSLAERTGRSSYEQYF

V gene: TRBV5-4
J gene: TRBJ2-5
CDR3 protein: CASSPSGRAGGETQYF

V gene: TRBV9
J gene: TRBJ2-7
CDR3 protein: CASSTTGGGEQYF

V gene: TRBV11-3
J gene: TRBJ2-1
CDR3 protein: CASSLTKQGYNEQFF

V gene: TRBV12-5
J gene: TRBJ2-1
CDR3 protein: CASGETGTRRYNEQFF